This T cell receptor (beta chain) is from a study of CD4+ T cells in melanoma. CDR1 and CDR2 (germline): SEHNR, FQNEAQ (reference sequence). J lost 4 bases, V lost 5 bases, and 6 bases had no gene match. CDR3 length equals 14 residues. The protocol was immunoSEQ multiplex PCR, while the TCRdb copy is restricted to in-frame clones and leaves out a portion. The sample has under 20,000 clones, 83% seen once. The sequenced sample consisted of cells from a culture (not recorded whether cultured in vitro). The sequence derives from a human donor with melanoma. The chain joins TRBV7-9 to TRBJ1-2, with TRBD1 identical over 8 bases. For the CDR3, the DNA is TGTGCCAGCAGCCCTCCCGGGACAGGCTATGGCTACACCTTC. Amino acids: CASSPPGTGYGYTF.